The 17 T cell receptor beta chains below were found in one sample sequenced in a study of early T cells in non-severe SARS-CoV-2 infection. TCRdb recomputed calls from the 5' RACE reads with MiXCR, one row per CDR3 protein. Of about 59,000 distinct CDR3 sequences in the sample, roughly an eighth were seen once. What was sequenced was whole blood. The receptor set was obtained from an adult who was a healthcare worker with PCR-confirmed SARS-CoV-2 infection or an uninfected control (not recorded which).

V is TRBV29-1 and J is TRBJ1-1; unclear D gene. This CDR3 has 13 amino acids. Germline loops: CDR1 SQVTM, CDR2 ANQGSEA. The V end was cut by 4 bases, the J end by 1 base, with 10 bases between. CDR3 protein: CSVAQATNTEAFF. The CDR3 DNA sequence: TGCAGCGTTGCGCAGGCTACGAACACTGAAGCTTTCTTT.

This clonotype was picked up many times. This chain uses TRBV7-3 with TRBJ2-3; the match to TRBD2 covers 8 bases. CDR3 size: 16 residues. Losses at the gene ends were 6 bases for V and 2 bases for J; bases not matched to a gene: 10. Germline V CDR1 and CDR2: SGHTA, FQGTGA. The CDR3 region has the DNA TGTGCCAGCAGTCCTATAGCGGGGACCTCCACAGATACGCAGTATTTT. This gives the protein CASSPIAGTSTDTQYF.

The table lists this clonotype with many counts. This chain connects TRBV7-3 to TRBJ1-1; D not resolved. Trimming stripped 4 bases from V and 4 bases from J, with 10 bases between. Per germline, CDR1 SGHTA and CDR2 FQGTGA. The CDR3 runs to 13 residues. The DNA for the CDR3 is TGTGCCAGCAGCTCCGGGGTCAGCACTGAAGCTTTCTTT. Translated, it gives CASSSGVSTEAFF.

This clonotype was counted a few times. The chain has TRBV10-2 and TRBJ2-1; the D gene is possibly TRBD2 (5 bases). CDR3 length equals 12 residues. Trimming cost V 8 bases and J 3 bases, with 8 bases left between them. From germline, CDR1 is WSHSY and CDR2 SAAADI. CDR3 sequence: CASGRDYNEQFF. The CDR3 DNA sequence: TGCGCCAGCGGCCGGGACTACAATGAGCAGTTCTTC.

This clonotype was seen repeatedly, ten times or more. The chain combines TRBV28 with TRBJ1-5; D is unclear. Per germline, CDR1 MDHEN and CDR2 SYDVKM. V lost 2 bases and J 5 bases, leaving 13 bases between the germline ends. The CDR3 consists of 15 residues. The CDR3 nucleotides read TGTGCCAGCAGTTTAGAGGGTAGGCGCGATCAGCCCCAGCATTTT. It encodes CASSLEGRRDQPQHF.

The rearrangement uses TRBV5-1 and TRBJ2-1, with D perhaps matching TRBD1 (6 bases). With 5 bases removed from V and 8 bases from J, the gap between germline ends came to 14 bases. CDR1 and CDR2 from the germline V gene are SGHRS and YFSETQ. This CDR3 region has 13 residues. CDR3 in amino acids: CASRSGVFDEQFF. In DNA form, the CDR3 reads TGCGCCAGCAGGTCAGGGGTTTTCGATGAGCAGTTCTTC.

This clonotype appeared a few times. J is TRBJ2-7 and V is TRBV28, with 8 bases identical to TRBD1. This CDR3 contains 16 residues. Germline CDR1 MDHEN, CDR2 SYDVKM. J lost 4 bases, V lost 4 bases, and 12 bases had no gene match. The CDR3 is CASSSSPGTGVYEQYF. The CDR3, as DNA: TGTGCCAGCAGTTCGTCCCCCGGGACAGGAGTTTACGAGCAGTACTTC.

This clonotype was counted many times. V gene TRBV15 combines with J gene TRBJ1-1; 7 nucleotides line up with TRBD1. Germline CDR1 LNHNV, CDR2 YYDKDF (reference sequence). With 0 bases clipped from V and 2 bases from J, the junction kept 9 bases outside the gene matches. This CDR3 spans 17 amino acids. CDR3: CATSRDGRNRGNTEAFF. The CDR3 DNA reads TGTGCCACCAGCAGAGATGGAAGGAACAGGGGTAACACTGAAGCTTTCTTT.

This clonotype was recorded many times. CDR3 nucleotides: TGCAGTGCTAGGGTGTTTGCGGGGCATTCCTACAATGAGCAGTTCTTC. Its protein is CSARVFAGHSYNEQFF. This chain connects TRBV20-1 to TRBJ2-1, with D possibly being TRBD2 (6 bases). The V gene lost 3 bases and the J gene lost 1 base, with 16 bases spanning the gap. This CDR3 region has 16 residues. Per the germline V gene, CDR1 is DFQATT and CDR2 is SNEGSKA (reference sequence).

This sequence joins TRBV28 and TRBJ1-6, with 9 bases lining up with TRBD1. The J segment lost 10 bases and the V segment lost 5 bases, leaving 6 bases of the junction unmatched. The CDR3 is made up of 14 amino acids. Germline V gene lookup returns CDR1 MDHEN and CDR2 SYDVKM. The CDR3: CASSRDRVSSPLHF. CDR3 coding DNA: TGTGCCAGCAGTAGGGACAGGGTTAGCTCACCCCTCCACTTT.

This clonotype was seen many times. The chain couples TRBV19 to TRBJ2-4; D unresolved. The germline CDR1 and CDR2 sequences are LNHDA and SQIVND (reference sequence). CDR3 length: 16 amino acids. V was cut by 2 bases and J by 2 bases, with 13 bases left in between. The CDR3 bases are TGTGCCAGTAGTATAAGCGACGCCTGGACCAAAAACATTCAGTACTTC. Its protein is CASSISDAWTKNIQYF.

This clonotype was counted ten times or more. V usage is TRBV6-6 and J usage is TRBJ1-5; 8 bases match TRBD1. The length of the CDR3 is 14 residues. CDR1 MNHNY and CDR2 SVGAGI come from the germline V gene (reference sequence). Trimming at V came to 5 bases and at J to 4 bases, leaving 4 bases not matched to a gene. Here the CDR3 DNA reads TGTGCCAGCAGTCTACAGGGGGGAAATCAGCCCCAGCATTTT. Its translation: CASSLQGGNQPQHF.

J is TRBJ1-2 and V is TRBV28, with unresolved D. The V end lost 8 bases, the J end lost 4 bases, and 14 bases lay between the germline ends. CDR3 length equals 13 residues. CDR1 and CDR2 (germline): MDHEN, SYDVKM. CDR3 in amino acids: CASLKMGSYGYTF. As DNA, the CDR3 is TGTGCCAGCTTGAAGATGGGGAGCTATGGCTACACCTTC.

The table lists this clonotype with many counts. The gene calls are TRBV29-1 and TRBJ2-1; 7 positions agree with TRBD2. The CDR3 is 13 residues long. The V gene end was trimmed by 7 bases and the J gene end by 0 bases; junction bases not matched to a gene: 3. Germline assignment: CDR1 SQVTM and CDR2 ANQGSEA. CDR3 sequence reads: CSGGTISYNEQFF. In DNA, the CDR3 is TGCAGCGGCGGGACTATCTCCTACAATGAGCAGTTCTTC.

This clonotype was observed many times. V and J are TRBV30 and TRBJ2-7; 8 bases are a match to TRBD2. V lost 0 bases, J lost 6 bases, and 10 bases stayed unmatched. CDR1 is GTSNPN and CDR2 is SVGIG in the germline V gene (reference sequence). The CDR3 sequence is 15 residues long. CDR3 residues: CAWSVHPGGQSEQYF. The CDR3 DNA reads TGTGCCTGGAGTGTACATCCGGGAGGGCAGTCCGAGCAGTACTTC.

This clonotype was observed many times. The genes are TRBV19 and TRBJ2-2; D perhaps matches TRBD2 (7 bases). The V gene's germline CDR1 is LNHDA and CDR2 SQIVND (reference sequence). The CDR3 is 17 amino acids. The V gene lost 2 bases and the J gene lost 4 bases, with 17 bases spanning the gap. DNA of the CDR3: TGTGCCAGTAGTATACCCCGACCGGGGGGCCGCACCGGGGAGCTGTTTTTT. It specifies CASSIPRPGGRTGELFF.

This clonotype was counted at least ten times. The chain joins TRBV18 to TRBJ1-1, with D perhaps TRBD1 (5 bases). This CDR3 is 11 amino acids long. In germline, CDR1 is KGHSH, CDR2 LQKENI. Trimming pared 8 bases from V and 13 bases from J, leaving 17 bases between. CDR3 bases: TGTGCCAGCGGAGAGGGGTATCGGGTTTTCTTT. Its translation is CASGEGYRVFF.